This T cell receptor (beta chain) was sequenced for a study of blood T cell repertoires in COVID-19. Study information: COVID-19 samples, acute and convalescent, were from the United States, Italy and Spain. T cells, B-cell-depleted T cells, or PBMCs supplied cDNA or gDNA.

As processed by the authors: For nucleated cells, counts were estimated from reference gene primer amplification. The data were produced by immunoSEQ multiplex PCR, yet TCRdb's version contains in-frame clones alone and is incomplete. The D gene and trimming were derived from the DNA, and the V and J assignments and clone size from that table. Here the sample spans around 200,000 clones, 84% being singletons. The sequence derives from an elderly woman with active or convalescent COVID-19. The sample consisted of peripheral blood.

The CDR3 loop reads CASREAGGRYYEQYF. CDR3 in DNA: TGTGCCAGCAGAGAAGCGGGGGGCCGATACTACGAGCAGTACTTC. V and J are TRBV27 and TRBJ2-7; 9 nucleotides align to TRBD2. CDR3 length equals 15 residues. Losses at the gene ends were 6 bases for V and 3 bases for J; bases not matched to a gene: 9. CDR1 is MNHEY and CDR2 is SMNVEV in the germline V gene (reference sequence).